The 6 T cell receptor beta chains reported below all come from one sample, sequenced in a study of blood T cells in healthy people across ages. It was with a sample-barcoded 5' primer and a J-beta primer mix that a second PCR of about 6 to 11 cycles was run. MiXCR was run by TCRdb on the 5' RACE reads, yielding one entry per CDR3 protein. The sample contains some 860,000 distinct CDR3 sequences, around 50% of which appear only once. Sequencing used blood. Receptors were obtained from a man aged 40-49 years in good health.

This clonotype has more than one count but fewer than ten. The chain joins TRBV15 to TRBJ2-7; 13 positions agree with TRBD2. CDR1 is LNHNV, CDR2 YYDKDF, per germline (reference sequence). This CDR3 region has 16 residues. Unmatched junction bases numbered 3, after V lost 4 bases and J lost 0 bases. As DNA, the CDR3 is TGTGCCACCAGCACCGGACTAGCGGGAGTCTCCTACGAGCAGTACTTC. It encodes CATSTGLAGVSYEQYF.

The V and J genes are TRBV2 and TRBJ2-7; no clear D. Germline CDR1 and CDR2: SNHLY and FYNNEI. The CDR3 runs 13 residues. V lost 7 bases and J lost 2, with 12 bases in between. Here the CDR3 DNA reads TGTGCCAGCATTGACGGGCTTGCCTACGAGCAGTACTTC. This sequence encodes CASIDGLAYEQYF.

This clonotype came up a few times. The V and J genes are TRBV20-1 and TRBJ1-6, with D possibly TRBD1 on 6 matching bases. The germline gives CDR1 DFQATT, CDR2 SNEGSKA (reference sequence). CDR3 length equals 16 residues. Trimming took off 3 bases at V and 0 bases at J, with 12 bases between the two ends. The CDR3 here is CSARETGSSYNSPLHF. Here the CDR3 DNA reads TGCAGTGCTAGGGAGACAGGCAGCTCCTATAATTCACCCCTCCACTTT.

This clonotype was seen a few times. The chain links TRBV20-1 to TRBJ2-5; D is possibly TRBD1 (6 bases). The CDR3 extends over 12 amino acids. Trimming removed 6 bases from V and 1 base from J, with 9 bases in between. CDR1 is DFQATT, CDR2 SNEGSKA, per germline (reference sequence). DNA of the CDR3: TGCAGTGCCAGGGACACCCAAGAGACCCAGTACTTC. Residues: CSARDTQETQYF.

This CDR3 is CASSLSYSYNEQFF. CDR3 coding DNA: TGCGCCAGCAGCTTGAGTTACTCCTACAATGAGCAGTTCTTC. The chain recombines TRBV5-1 with TRBJ2-1; no clear D gene. The CDR3 is made up of 14 amino acids. V lost 1 base and J 0 bases, leaving 5 bases between the germline ends. Looked up from germline, CDR1 is SGHRS and CDR2 is YFSETQ.

This clonotype is a singleton in its sample. The chain joins TRBV20-1 to TRBJ2-7; 14 bases are a match to TRBD2. Judging by the DNA end, TRBJ2-5 fits better; the J call may be wrong. The CDR3 runs 14 residues. In germline, CDR1 is DFQATT, CDR2 SNEGSKA (reference sequence). This CDR3 is CSARGTSGRETQYF. The CDR3, as DNA: TGCAGTGCTAGAGGGACTAGCGGGAGGGAGACCCAGTACTTC.